Included here is one TCR beta chain sequence, with context. By 5'RACE template switching, TCR cDNA was produced, with a universal primer site and UMIs added in the process. TCRdb used MiXCR to reprocess the 5' RACE reads, holding one entry per CDR3 protein. The sample lists hundreds of thousands of distinct CDR3 sequences; roughly 14% were seen once. This sample stems from a study of T cells after yellow fever vaccination. About the research overall: It was SMART-Seq v4 Ultra Low Input that prepared the fractions with low cell numbers.

This clonotype was sampled from a man aged 25-40 years who received the YFV17D yellow fever vaccine. The sample in question was PBMCs, obtained on the day of the yellow fever booster vaccination.

The CDR3 DNA follows: TGCAGTGCTAGACTGAGTGGCGACTACGAGCAGTACTTC. Its translation: CSARLSGDYEQYF. The V call is TRBV20-1, the J call TRBJ2-7, with unresolved D. Germline assignment: CDR1 DFQATT and CDR2 SNEGSKA (reference sequence). V lost 2 bases, J lost 3 bases, and 11 bases lay in between. This CDR3 has 13 amino acids.